Listed here are 8 T cell receptor beta chains from one sample, sequenced in a study of T cells in Graves' hyperthyroidism and ophthalmopathy. Amplification of TCR beta CDR3 regions was performed using RNA transcripts as template. With the HTBI primer set, the TCR CDR3 went through a first round of RT-PCR. Each CDR3 protein is one row after TCRdb ran MiXCR on the multiplex PCR reads. The profile covers approximately 330,000 distinct CDR3 sequences, with about 20% appearing a single time and about 49% taken by the ten largest. Sequenced sample: blood. These receptors came from a woman in her 50s with Graves' hyperthyroidism.

This rearrangement joins TRBV5-1 to TRBJ2-6; no clear D gene. Germline V gives CDR1 SGHRS, CDR2 YFSETQ. The germline V and J ends were trimmed by 5 bases and 0 bases, with 9 bases remaining between them. The CDR3 loop spans 15 amino acids. The CDR3 DNA follows: TGCGCCAGCAGGGCCGAAGGCTCTGGGGCCAACGTCCTGACTTTC. It translates to CASRAEGSGANVLTF.

The chain recombines TRBV5-1 with TRBJ2-7, with 7 bases lining up with TRBD1. V lost 3 bases, J lost 7 bases, and 10 bases stayed unmatched. Germline V lookup: CDR1 SGHRS, CDR2 YFSETQ. The CDR3 has 14 amino acids. This CDR3 is CASSSQGPWDEQYF. CDR3 in DNA: TGCGCCAGCAGCTCACAGGGGCCGTGGGATGAGCAGTACTTC. Full variable domain (rest looked up from reference TRBV5-1 and TRBJ2-7): KAGVTQTPRYLIKTRGQQVTLSCSPISGHRSVSWYQQTPGQGLQFLFEYFSETQRNKGNFPGRFSGRQFSNSRSEMNVSTLELGDSALYLCASSSQGPWDEQYFGPGTRLTVT.

Notes on this clonotype: Sequence at one end of the junction differs from germline and may be a read error. The chain has TRBV18 and TRBJ2-1; 10 nucleotides line up with TRBD2. Germline-derived CDR1 and CDR2 are KGHSH and LQKENI. The CDR3 has 17 amino acids. The CDR3 here is CASSPSGLAQPYNGQFF. As DNA, the CDR3 is TGTGCCAGCTCACCATCGGGACTAGCGCAGCCCTACAATGGGCAGTTCTTC.

This clonotype was seen at least ten times. The chain links TRBV20-1 to TRBJ2-1, with 8 nucleotides matching TRBD2. This CDR3 comprises 15 residues. V gave up 5 bases and J gave up 1 base; unmatched junction bases: 7. From germline, CDR1 is DFQATT and CDR2 SNEGSKA (reference sequence). CDR3 bases: TGCAGTGCTCCCACGGGACTAGGGTCCTACAATGAGCAGTTCTTC. Amino acid sequence: CSAPTGLGSYNEQFF.

This clonotype came up many times. The chain employs TRBV5-1 and TRBJ1-1, with no clear D. Trimming pared 0 bases from V and 1 base from J, leaving 7 bases between. Per the germline V gene, CDR1 is SGHRS and CDR2 is YFSETQ. This CDR3 contains 14 residues. The chain's CDR3 is CASSLDSGNTEAFF. DNA for the CDR3: TGCGCCAGCAGCTTGGACTCAGGGAACACTGAAGCTTTCTTT. The whole variable domain, filled in from reference TRBV5-1 and TRBJ1-1, reads KAGVTQTPRYLIKTRGQQVTLSCSPISGHRSVSWYQQTPGQGLQFLFEYFSETQRNKGNFPGRFSGRQFSNSRSEMNVSTLELGDSALYLCASSLDSGNTEAFFGQGTRLTVV.

This clonotype was detected many times. The chain carries TRBV27 and TRBJ1-1; D gene unclear. Per germline, CDR1 MNHEY and CDR2 SMNVEV (reference sequence). The CDR3 has 14 residues. With 5 bases removed from V and 0 bases from J, the gap between germline ends came to 10 bases. CDR3 residues: CASSLSRVNTEAFF. Written as DNA, the CDR3 is TGTGCCAGCAGTCTGTCCCGAGTGAACACTGAAGCTTTCTTT.

Many counts were recorded for this clonotype. The rearrangement links TRBV2 to TRBJ2-2; D may be TRBD2 (5 bases). Trimming cost V 6 bases and J 6 bases, with 11 bases left between them. The CDR3 totals 13 residues. Germline V CDR1 and CDR2: SNHLY, FYNNEI. The CDR3 protein is CASRPRESGELFF. The CDR3 coding sequence is TGTGCCAGCAGGCCTAGGGAGTCCGGGGAGCTGTTTTTT.

This clonotype was recorded a few times. The CDR3 DNA reads TGTGCCAGCAACTTGAACAGTCAAGATACGCAGTATTTT. It codes for CASNLNSQDTQYF. This sequence joins TRBV7-3 and TRBJ2-3; D is unresolved. Germline V CDR1 and CDR2: SGHTA, FQGTGA. The V gene lost 7 bases and the J gene lost 5 bases, with 13 bases spanning the gap. This CDR3 has 13 amino acids.